Sequencing of this T cell receptor beta chain was carried out in a study of blood T cell repertoires in COVID-19. Study in general: Sites across the United States, Italy and Spain contributed samples from acute and convalescent COVID-19. T cells, B-cell-depleted T cells, or PBMCs provided the cDNA or gDNA that served as material.

In the original processing: Reference gene primer amplification gave nucleated cell count estimates. The table came from immunoSEQ multiplex PCR; TCRdb's copy has only in-frame clones and leaves some out. Clone size and the V and J calls come from that table; the DNA yielded D and trimming. The data hold some 320,000 clones, with 85% observed a single time. Sample: peripheral blood. This sequence originates from a human donor in a cohort sampled during active COVID-19.

DNA of the CDR3: TGTGCCAGCAGCCCTTCTCCGGGGGAACGCTACGAGCAGTACTTC. Protein: CASSPSPGERYEQYF. The chain joins TRBV7-3 to TRBJ2-7; D may be TRBD2 (6 bases). Trimming pared 5 bases from V and 3 bases from J, leaving 17 bases between. The CDR3 loop spans 15 amino acids. Germline V lookup: CDR1 SGHTA, CDR2 FQGTGA. Supplemented by reference TRBV7-3 and TRBJ2-7, the full variable domain reads GAGVSQTPSNKVTEKGKYVELRCDPISGHTALYWYRQSLGQGPEFLIYFQGTGAADDSGLPNDRFFAVRPEGSVSTLKIQRTERGDSAVYLCASSPSPGERYEQYFGPGTRLTVT.